This T cell receptor (beta chain) was identified in a study of T-cell memory formation after mild COVID-19. Sample barcodes and UMIs were carried by the TCR alpha and TCR beta cDNA libraries that 5'RACE generated with constant-segment primers. MiXCR, run by TCRdb on the 5' RACE reads, gives a single entry per CDR3 protein. The repertoire consists of hundreds of thousands of distinct CDR3 sequences, with 15% to 20% occurring once and the leading ten covering about 22%. Germline CDR1 reads MNHEY; CDR2 reads SMNVEV (reference sequence). CDR3 size: 13 residues. V was trimmed by 6 bases and J by 5 bases, leaving 13 bases between them. This clonotype was seen a few times.

Input material: PBMCs or a T cell subset sorted from them (not recorded which). This clonotype was obtained from a man aged 18 to 29 who had mild COVID-19 (a few samples of this study predate the infection). Cell type and time point are not known. The chain couples TRBV27 to TRBJ2-5; D possibly corresponds to TRBD1 (5 bases). The CDR3 DNA reads as TGTGCCAGCAGCGGCAGGGTACGGGAGACCCAGTACTTC. This gives the protein CASSGRVRETQYF.